This TCR beta chain was sequenced during a study of cytomegalovirus exposure and HLA in healthy donors. Concerning this clone: Its antigen is still unknown.

Trimming took off 3 bases at V and 4 bases at J, with 6 bases between the two ends. The CDR3 has 12 amino acids. Germline V gene lookup returns CDR1 MDHEN and CDR2 SYDVKM. Primers: 60 Vbeta forward and 13 Jbeta reverse. Authors' data handling: A later analysis tallied approximately 80 million unique TCR beta chains, around 12 million of them shared. Assay: immunoSEQ multiplex PCR; the TCRdb copy retains only in-frame clones and omits some. That table is the source of V, J and clone size, and D and trimming were worked out from the DNA. The table includes around 150,000 clones, 86% detected once. Findings of the study overall: It was likely that a cluster of highly shared sequence variants was a sequencing artifact.

This TCR derives from a woman younger than 35 in good health and CMV-seronegative. The material sequenced was PBMCs. The rearrangement joins TRBV28 to TRBJ1-1; no definite D call. The CDR3 DNA reads as TGTGCCAGCAGTTTCGAGAGCACTGAAGCTTTCTTT. Its translation: CASSFESTEAFF.